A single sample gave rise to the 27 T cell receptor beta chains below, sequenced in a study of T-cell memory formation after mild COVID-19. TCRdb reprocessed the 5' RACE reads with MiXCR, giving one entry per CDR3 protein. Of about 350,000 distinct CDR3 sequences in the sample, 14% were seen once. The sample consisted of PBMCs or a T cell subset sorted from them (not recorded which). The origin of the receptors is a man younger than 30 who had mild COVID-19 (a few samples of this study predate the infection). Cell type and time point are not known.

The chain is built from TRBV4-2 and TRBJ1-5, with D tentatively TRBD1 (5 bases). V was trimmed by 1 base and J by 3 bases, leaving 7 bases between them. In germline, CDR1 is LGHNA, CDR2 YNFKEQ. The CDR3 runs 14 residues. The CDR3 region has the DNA TGTGCCAGCAGCCAAGCAGGGAACAATCAGCCCCAGCATTTT. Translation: CASSQAGNNQPQHF.

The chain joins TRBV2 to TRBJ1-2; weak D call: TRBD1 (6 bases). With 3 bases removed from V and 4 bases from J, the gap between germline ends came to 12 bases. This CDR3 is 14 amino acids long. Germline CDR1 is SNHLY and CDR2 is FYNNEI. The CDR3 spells CASSERGASYGYTF. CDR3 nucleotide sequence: TGTGCCAGCAGTGAGCGGGGGGCTTCCTATGGCTACACCTTC.

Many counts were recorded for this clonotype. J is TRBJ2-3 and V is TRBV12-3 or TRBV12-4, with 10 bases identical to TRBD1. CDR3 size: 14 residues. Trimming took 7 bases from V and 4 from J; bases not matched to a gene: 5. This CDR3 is CASNRDRGADTQYF. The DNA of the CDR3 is TGTGCCAGCAACCGGGACAGGGGTGCAGATACGCAGTATTTT.

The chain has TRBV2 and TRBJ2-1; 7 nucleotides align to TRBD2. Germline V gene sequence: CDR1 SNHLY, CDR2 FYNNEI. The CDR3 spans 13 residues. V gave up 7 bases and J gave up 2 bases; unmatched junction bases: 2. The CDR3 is CASTSGPYNEQFF. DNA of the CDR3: TGTGCCAGCACTAGCGGACCCTACAATGAGCAGTTCTTC.

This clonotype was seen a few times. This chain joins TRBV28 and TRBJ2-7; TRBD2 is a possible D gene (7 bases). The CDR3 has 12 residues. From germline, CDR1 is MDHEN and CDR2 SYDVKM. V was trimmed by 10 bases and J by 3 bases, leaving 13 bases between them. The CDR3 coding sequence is TGTGCCACCGAAGGGGGGGTCTACGAGCAGTACTTC. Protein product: CATEGGVYEQYF.

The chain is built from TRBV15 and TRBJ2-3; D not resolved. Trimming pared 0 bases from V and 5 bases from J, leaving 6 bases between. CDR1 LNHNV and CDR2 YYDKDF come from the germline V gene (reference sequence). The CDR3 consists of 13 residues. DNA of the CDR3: TGTGCCACCAGCAGAGAGGTAGTAGATACGCAGTATTTT. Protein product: CATSREVVDTQYF.

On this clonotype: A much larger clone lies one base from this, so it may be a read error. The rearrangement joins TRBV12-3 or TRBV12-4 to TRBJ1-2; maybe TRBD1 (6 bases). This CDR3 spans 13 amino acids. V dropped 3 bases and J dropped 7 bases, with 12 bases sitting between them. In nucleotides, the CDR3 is TGTGCCAGCAGTTTCCGGGGGGCTGGTGGCTACACCTTC. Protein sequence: CASSFRGAGGYTF.

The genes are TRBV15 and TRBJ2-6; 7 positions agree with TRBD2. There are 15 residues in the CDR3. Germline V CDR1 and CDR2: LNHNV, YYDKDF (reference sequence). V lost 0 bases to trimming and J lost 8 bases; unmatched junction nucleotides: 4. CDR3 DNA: TGTGCCACCAGCAGAGAGACAGCGGGGACCAACGTCCTGACTTTC. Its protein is CATSRETAGTNVLTF.

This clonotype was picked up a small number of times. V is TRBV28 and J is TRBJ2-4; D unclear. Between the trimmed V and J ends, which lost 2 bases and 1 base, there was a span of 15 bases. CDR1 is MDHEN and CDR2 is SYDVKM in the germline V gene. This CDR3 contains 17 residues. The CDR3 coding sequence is TGTGCCAGCAGTTTACACTTTTACAGCCGGGCCAAAAACATTCAGTACTTC. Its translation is CASSLHFYSRAKNIQYF. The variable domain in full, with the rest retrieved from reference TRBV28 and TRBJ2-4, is DVKVTQSSRYLVKRTGEKVFLECVQDMDHENMFWYRQDPGLGLRLIYFSYDVKMKEKGDIPEGYSVSREKKERFSLILESASTNQTSMYLCASSLHFYSRAKNIQYFGAGTRLSVL.

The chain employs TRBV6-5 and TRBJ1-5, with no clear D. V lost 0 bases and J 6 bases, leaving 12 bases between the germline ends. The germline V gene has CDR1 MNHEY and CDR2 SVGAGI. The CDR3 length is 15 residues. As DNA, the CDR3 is TGTGCCAGCAGTTACTCCCGACTCAGTATTCAGCCCCAGCATTTT. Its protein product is CASSYSRLSIQPQHF.

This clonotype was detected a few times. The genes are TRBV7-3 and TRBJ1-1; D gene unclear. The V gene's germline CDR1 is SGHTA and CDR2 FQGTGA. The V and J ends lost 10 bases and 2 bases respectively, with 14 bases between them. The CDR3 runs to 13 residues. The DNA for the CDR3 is TGTGCCACCCAATCGGACGGTAACACTGAAGCTTTCTTT. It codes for CATQSDGNTEAFF.

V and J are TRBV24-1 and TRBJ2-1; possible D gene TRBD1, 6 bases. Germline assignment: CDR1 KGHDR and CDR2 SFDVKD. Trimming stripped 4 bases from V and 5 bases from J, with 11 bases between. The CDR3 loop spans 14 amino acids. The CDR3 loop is CATSDRRTDNEQFF. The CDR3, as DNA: TGTGCCACCAGTGACCGCCGGACAGACAATGAGCAGTTCTTC.

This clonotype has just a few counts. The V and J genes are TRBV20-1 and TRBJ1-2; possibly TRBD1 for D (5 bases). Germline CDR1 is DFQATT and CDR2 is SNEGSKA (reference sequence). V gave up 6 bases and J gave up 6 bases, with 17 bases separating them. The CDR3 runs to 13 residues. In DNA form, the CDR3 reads TGCAGTGCCCGAGGGGTCTCGGATCATGGCTACACCTTC. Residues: CSARGVSDHGYTF.

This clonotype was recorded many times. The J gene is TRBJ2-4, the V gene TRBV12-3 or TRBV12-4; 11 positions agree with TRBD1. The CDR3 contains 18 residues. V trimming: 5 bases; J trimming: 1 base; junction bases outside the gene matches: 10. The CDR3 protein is CASSPSRDRGRAKNIQYF. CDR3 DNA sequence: TGTGCCAGCAGTCCGTCCCGGGACAGGGGGAGGGCCAAAAACATTCAGTACTTC.

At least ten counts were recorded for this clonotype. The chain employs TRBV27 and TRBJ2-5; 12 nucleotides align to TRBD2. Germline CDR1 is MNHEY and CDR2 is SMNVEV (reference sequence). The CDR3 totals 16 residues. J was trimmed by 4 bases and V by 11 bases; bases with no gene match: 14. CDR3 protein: CARSSGGAGLLETQYF. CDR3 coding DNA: TGTGCCCGCTCTAGCGGGGGGGCCGGTTTGTTAGAGACCCAGTACTTC.

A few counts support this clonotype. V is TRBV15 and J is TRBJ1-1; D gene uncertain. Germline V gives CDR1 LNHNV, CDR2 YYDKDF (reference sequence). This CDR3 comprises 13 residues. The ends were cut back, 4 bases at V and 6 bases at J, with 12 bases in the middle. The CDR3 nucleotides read TGTGCCACCAGCATCGGGCCTAAGGCTGAAGCTTTCTTT. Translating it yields CATSIGPKAEAFF.

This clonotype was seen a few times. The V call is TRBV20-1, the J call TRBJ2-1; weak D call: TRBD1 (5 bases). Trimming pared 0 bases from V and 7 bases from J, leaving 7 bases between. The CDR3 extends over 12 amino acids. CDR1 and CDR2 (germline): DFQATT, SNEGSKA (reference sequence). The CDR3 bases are TGCAGTGCTAGAGATCAGGGAAATGAGCAGTTCTTC. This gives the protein CSARDQGNEQFF.

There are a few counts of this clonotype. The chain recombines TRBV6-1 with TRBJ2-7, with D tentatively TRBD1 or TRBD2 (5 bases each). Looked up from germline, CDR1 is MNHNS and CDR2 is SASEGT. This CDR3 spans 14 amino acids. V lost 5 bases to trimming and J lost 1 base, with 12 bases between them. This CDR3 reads CASSPGTQSYEQYF. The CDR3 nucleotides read TGTGCCAGCAGTCCCGGGACCCAGTCCTACGAGCAGTACTTC.

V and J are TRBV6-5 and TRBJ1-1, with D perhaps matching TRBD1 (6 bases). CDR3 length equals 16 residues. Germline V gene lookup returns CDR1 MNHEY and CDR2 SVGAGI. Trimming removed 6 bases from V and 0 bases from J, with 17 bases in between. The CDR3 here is CASSPDLGQLNTEAFF. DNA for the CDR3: TGTGCCAGCAGCCCCGACCTTGGACAGCTGAACACTGAAGCTTTCTTT.

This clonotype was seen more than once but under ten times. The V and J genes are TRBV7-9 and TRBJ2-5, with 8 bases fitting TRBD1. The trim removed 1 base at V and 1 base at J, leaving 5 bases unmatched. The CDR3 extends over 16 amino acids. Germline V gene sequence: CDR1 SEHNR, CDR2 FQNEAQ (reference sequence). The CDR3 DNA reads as TGTGCCAGCAGCTTAGGTGACAGGGGTTTCCAAGAGACCCAGTACTTC. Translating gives CASSLGDRGFQETQYF.

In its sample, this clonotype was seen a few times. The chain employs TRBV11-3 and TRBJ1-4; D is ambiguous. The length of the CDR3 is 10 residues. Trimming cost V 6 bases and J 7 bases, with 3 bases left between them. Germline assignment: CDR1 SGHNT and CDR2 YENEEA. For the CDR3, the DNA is TGTGCCAGCAGACTTGAAAAACTGTTTTTT. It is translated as CASRLEKLFF.

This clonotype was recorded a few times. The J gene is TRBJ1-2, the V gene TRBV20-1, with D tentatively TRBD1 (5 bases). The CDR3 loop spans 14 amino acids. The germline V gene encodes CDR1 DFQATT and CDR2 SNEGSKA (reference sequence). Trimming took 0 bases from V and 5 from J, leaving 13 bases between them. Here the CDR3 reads CSARDRGSGYGYTF. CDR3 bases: TGCAGTGCTAGAGATCGTGGGTCAGGGTATGGCTACACCTTC.

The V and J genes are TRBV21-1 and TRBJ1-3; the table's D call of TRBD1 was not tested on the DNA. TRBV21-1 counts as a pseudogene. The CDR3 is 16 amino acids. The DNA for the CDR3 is TGTGCCAGCAGCACGTCCGACAGGGGACCTGGAAACACCATATATTTT. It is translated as CASSTSDRGPGNTIYF.

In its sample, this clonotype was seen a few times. This CDR3 is CSGGSEGYTF. CDR3 coding DNA: TGCAGCGGGGGGTCGGAAGGCTACACCTTC. The V and J genes are TRBV29-1 and TRBJ1-2; the D gene is possibly TRBD1 (5 bases). The V end was cut by 7 bases, the J end by 8 bases, with 11 bases between. Germline loops: CDR1 SQVTM, CDR2 ANQGSEA. The CDR3 sequence is 10 residues long.

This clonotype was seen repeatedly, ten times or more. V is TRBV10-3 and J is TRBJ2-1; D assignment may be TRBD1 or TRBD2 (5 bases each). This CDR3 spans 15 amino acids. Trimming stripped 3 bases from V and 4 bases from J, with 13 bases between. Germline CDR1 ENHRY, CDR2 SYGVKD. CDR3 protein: CAISDLGTPYNEQFF. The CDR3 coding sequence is TGTGCCATCAGTGATCTGGGGACCCCTTACAATGAGCAGTTCTTC.

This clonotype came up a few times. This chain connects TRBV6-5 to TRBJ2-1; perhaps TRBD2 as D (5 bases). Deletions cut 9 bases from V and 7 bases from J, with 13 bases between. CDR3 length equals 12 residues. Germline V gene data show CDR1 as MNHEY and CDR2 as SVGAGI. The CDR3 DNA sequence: TGTGCCAGTTGCTCTCCGGGAAATGAGCAGTTCTTC. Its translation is CASCSPGNEQFF.

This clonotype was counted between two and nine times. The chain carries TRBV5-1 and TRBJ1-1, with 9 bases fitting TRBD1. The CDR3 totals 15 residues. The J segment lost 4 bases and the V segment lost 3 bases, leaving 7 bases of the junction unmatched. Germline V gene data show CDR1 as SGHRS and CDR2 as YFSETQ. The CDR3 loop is CASSWGQGGGTEAFF. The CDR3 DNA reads TGCGCCAGCAGCTGGGGACAGGGAGGCGGCACTGAAGCTTTCTTT. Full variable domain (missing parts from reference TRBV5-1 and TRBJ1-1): KAGVTQTPRYLIKTRGQQVTLSCSPISGHRSVSWYQQTPGQGLQFLFEYFSETQRNKGNFPGRFSGRQFSNSRSEMNVSTLELGDSALYLCASSWGQGGGTEAFFGQGTRLTVV.